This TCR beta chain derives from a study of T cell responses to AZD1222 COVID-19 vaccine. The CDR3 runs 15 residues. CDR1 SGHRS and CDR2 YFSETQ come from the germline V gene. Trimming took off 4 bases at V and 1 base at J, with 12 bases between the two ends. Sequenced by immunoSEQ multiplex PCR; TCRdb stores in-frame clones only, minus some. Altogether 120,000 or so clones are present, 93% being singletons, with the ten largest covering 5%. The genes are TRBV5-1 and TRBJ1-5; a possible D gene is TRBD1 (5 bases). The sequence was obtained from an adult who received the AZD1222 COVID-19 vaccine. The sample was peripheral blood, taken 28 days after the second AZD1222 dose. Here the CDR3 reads CASSPGGGSNQPQHF. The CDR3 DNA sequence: TGCGCCAGCAGCCCGGGCGGGGGAAGCAATCAGCCCCAGCATTTT.